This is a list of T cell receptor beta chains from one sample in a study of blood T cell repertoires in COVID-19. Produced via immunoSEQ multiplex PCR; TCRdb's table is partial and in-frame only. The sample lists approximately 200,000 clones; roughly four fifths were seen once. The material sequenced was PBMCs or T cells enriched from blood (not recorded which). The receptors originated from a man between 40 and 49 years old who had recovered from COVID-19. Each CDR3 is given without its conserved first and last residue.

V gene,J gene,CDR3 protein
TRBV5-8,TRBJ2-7,ASSLRRGRAPEQY
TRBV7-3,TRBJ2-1,ASSSGQSYNEQF
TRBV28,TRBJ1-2,ASSLGGLSYGYT
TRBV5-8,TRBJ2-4,ASSSGQVLWANIQY
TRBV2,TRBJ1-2,ASTQARQNYGYT
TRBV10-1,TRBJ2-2,ASSRQTNTGELF
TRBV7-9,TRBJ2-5,ASSLSRGRAGPAETQY
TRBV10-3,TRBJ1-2,AINPGDYGYT
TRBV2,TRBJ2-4,ASGEKNIQY
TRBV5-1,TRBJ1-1,ASSLGTTGGMNTEAF
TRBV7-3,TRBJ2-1,ASSSRQGNEQF
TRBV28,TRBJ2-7,ASSPYSAGEGYEQY
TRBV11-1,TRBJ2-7,ASSLGGREDEQY
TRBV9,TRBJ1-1,ASSVVKGVAF
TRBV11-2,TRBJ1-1,ASSLRYPEAF
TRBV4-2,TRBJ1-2,ASSQDVGTVYGYT
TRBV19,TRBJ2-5,ASSIVGGSYPQY
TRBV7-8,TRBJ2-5,ASSPRTSGGVAETQY
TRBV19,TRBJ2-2,ASKRDFTGELF
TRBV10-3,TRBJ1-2,AISESSGGYGYT
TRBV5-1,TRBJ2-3,ASSSMQDRGETDTQY
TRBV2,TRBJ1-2,ASSALYVDRGISNGYT
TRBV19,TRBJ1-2,ASSASRDRDGYT
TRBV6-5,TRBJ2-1,ASGNRHNEQF
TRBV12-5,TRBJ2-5,ASGTLAGNPPQTQY
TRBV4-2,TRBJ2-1,ASSQGGGRDSYNEQF
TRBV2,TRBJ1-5,ASSGQGNQPQH
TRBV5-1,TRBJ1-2,ASSLTGVDGYT
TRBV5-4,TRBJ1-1,ASSLVAVMNTEAF
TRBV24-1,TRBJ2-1,ATSETRNEQF
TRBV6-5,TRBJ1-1,ASKKTGMNTEAF
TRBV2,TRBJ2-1,ASSTGQGGYNEQF
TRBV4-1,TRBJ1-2,ASSPNPMGQLNYGYT
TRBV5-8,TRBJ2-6,ASKSRQTGVGANVLT
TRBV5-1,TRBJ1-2,ASSLENRGYT
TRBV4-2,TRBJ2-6,ASSQVGHSGANVLT
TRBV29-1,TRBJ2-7,SVEGDKKYEQY
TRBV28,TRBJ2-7,ASSPPGQKASYEQY
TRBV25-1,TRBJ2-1,ASRGAGGPGNEQF
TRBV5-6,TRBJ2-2,ASSSGQGNTGELF
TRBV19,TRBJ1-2,ASSDRASRYT
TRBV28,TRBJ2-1,ASPPGLAADEQF
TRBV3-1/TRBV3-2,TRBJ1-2,ASGNRYTRGYT
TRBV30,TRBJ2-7,ARSAGKMYEQY
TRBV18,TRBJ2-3,ASSLPSGWERYTQY
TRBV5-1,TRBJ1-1,ASSLAGAFQGNTEAF
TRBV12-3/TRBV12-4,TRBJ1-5,AGTDSNQPQH
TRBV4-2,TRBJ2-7,ASSLDRVSYEQY
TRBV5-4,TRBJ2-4,ASSSPRTGDGNIQY
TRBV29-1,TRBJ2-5,SVRGGVGETQY
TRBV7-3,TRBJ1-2,ASSAFEGGGYT
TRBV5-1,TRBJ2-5,ASSSGTGTGETQY
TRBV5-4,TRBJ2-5,ASSLGKGETQY
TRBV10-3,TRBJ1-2,AISPDRGRSYGYT
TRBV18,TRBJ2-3,ASSLGQGASDTQY
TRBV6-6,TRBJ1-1,ASSLTDNTEAF
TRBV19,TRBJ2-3,ASSIGDSVTDTQY
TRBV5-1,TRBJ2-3,ASKPLGLGDTDTQY
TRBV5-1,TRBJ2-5,ASSLGWLGGETQY